This T cell receptor (beta chain) was recorded in a study of blood T cell repertoires in COVID-19. Study-wide background: T cells, B-cell-depleted T cells, or PBMCs provided the cDNA or gDNA that served as material.

The CDR3 runs to 15 residues. Germline loops: CDR1 MNHEY, CDR2 SVGAGI. V shed 5 bases and J 7 bases; nucleotides not matched to a gene: 8. This clone showed up just a few times. This study enrolled people aged about 18 to 90 from 20 to 25 US geographic areas. Which cohort a participant joined came from the clinical history participants gave. In the authors' methods: Scientists estimated how many nucleated cells there were by amplifying reference gene primers. Produced via immunoSEQ multiplex PCR; TCRdb's table is partial and in-frame only. V, J and clone size are taken as reported in that table, and D and trimming were inferred from the DNA itself. The data show around 150,000 clones, with around four fifths seen just once and approximately 7.3% held by the top ten.

The sample taken for sequencing was PBMCs or T cells enriched from blood (not recorded which). The chain recombines TRBV6-5 with TRBJ2-1, with TRBD2 matching 10 bases. This receptor was identified in a man aged 45-65 years who had recovered from COVID-19. The CDR3 region has the DNA TGTGCCAGCAGTCATCTAGCGGGGGAAGGGAATGAGCAGTTCTTC. Its protein product is CASSHLAGEGNEQFF.